Following are 27 T cell receptor beta chains from one sample sequenced in a study of T-cell memory formation after mild COVID-19. In TCRdb, the 5' RACE reads were re-called with MiXCR into one record per CDR3 protein. The table includes around 440,000 distinct CDR3 sequences, over 15% detected once. Sequencing was performed on PBMCs or a T cell subset sorted from them (not recorded which). These receptors came from an adult woman who had mild COVID-19 (a few samples of this study predate the infection). Cell type and time point are not known.

This clonotype was picked up many times. J is TRBJ2-7 and V is TRBV18; TRBD1 matches 9 bases. The CDR3 is 14 amino acids. V shed 3 bases, J shed 3 bases, and the junction held 3 bases outside the gene matches. Germline V CDR1 and CDR2: KGHSH, LQKENI. For the CDR3, the DNA is TGTGCCAGCTCACCGGGACAGGGATACTACGAGCAGTACTTC. Translated, it gives CASSPGQGYYEQYF.

This clonotype came up a few times. The genes are TRBV29-1 and TRBJ2-7; D is perhaps TRBD2 (6 bases). The CDR3 sequence is 14 residues long. From germline, CDR1 is SQVTM and CDR2 ANQGSEA. V lost 0 bases to trimming and J lost 4 bases, with 13 bases between them. The DNA of the CDR3 is TGCAGCGTTGAAGAAGGAGGGATCGGGTACGAGCAGTACTTC. Translating it yields CSVEEGGIGYEQYF.

The V gene is TRBV7-2, the J gene TRBJ2-1; no firm D call. CDR1 is SGHTA, CDR2 FQGNSA, per germline. V lost 4 bases and J lost 15, with 13 bases in between. This CDR3 is 11 amino acids long. The DNA of the CDR3 is TGTGCCAGCAGCTCAGGTGCCGTTCTGTTCTTC. Translating gives CASSSGAVLFF.

This sequence joins TRBV12-3 or TRBV12-4 and TRBJ1-1; D is unresolved. The CDR3 is 12 amino acids. V was clipped by 7 bases and J by 7 bases, with 13 bases between them. The CDR3 here is CASTAGEDEAFF. The CDR3 bases are TGTGCCAGCACGGCCGGGGAGGATGAAGCTTTCTTT.

In this sample, this clonotype turned up a few times. The chain links TRBV9 to TRBJ2-2, with D maybe TRBD1 (6 bases). Germline CDR1 SGDLS, CDR2 YYNGEE. The V gene lost 0 bases and the J gene lost 6 bases, with 21 bases spanning the gap. This CDR3 region has 18 residues. The CDR3 here is CASSVGSTGIGSAGELFF. The CDR3 DNA reads TGTGCCAGCAGCGTAGGGTCAACAGGGATCGGAAGTGCCGGGGAGCTGTTTTTT.

This clonotype was recorded once. The rearrangement uses TRBV29-1 and TRBJ1-2, with unresolved D. V dropped 6 bases and J dropped 3 bases, with 17 bases sitting between them. CDR1 is SQVTM, CDR2 ANQGSEA, per germline. The CDR3 extends over 14 amino acids. Here the CDR3 reads CSVGGSRSDYGYTF. DNA for the CDR3: TGCAGCGTCGGTGGGTCGCGGTCGGACTATGGCTACACCTTC.

This clonotype has only a few counts. The rearrangement joins TRBV6-5 to TRBJ2-5; D is unclear. The CDR3 length is 8 residues. V gave up 10 bases and J gave up 5 bases, with 2 bases separating them. The germline V gene encodes CDR1 MNHEY and CDR2 SVGAGI. The CDR3 coding sequence is TGTGCCAAGGAGACCCAGTACTTC. Its protein product is CAKETQYF.

This clonotype showed up many times. As DNA, the CDR3 is TGCGCCAGCAGCCAAGAGACAGCGTTCTCTGGGGCCAACGTCCTGACTTTC. This gives the protein CASSQETAFSGANVLTF. This sequence joins TRBV4-1 and TRBJ2-6; TRBD1 might be the D (5 bases). The CDR3 is 17 residues long. The germline V and J ends were trimmed by 0 bases and 0 bases, with 9 bases remaining between them. The V gene's germline CDR1 is MGHRA and CDR2 YSYEKL.

The rearrangement links TRBV24-1 to TRBJ1-2, with TRBD1 as a possible D gene (6 bases). Trimming took 3 bases from V and 3 from J, leaving 10 bases between them. CDR1 is KGHDR and CDR2 is SFDVKD in the germline V gene. CDR3 size: 14 residues. The CDR3 DNA follows: TGTGCCACCAGTGATCCTCGGACAGACTATGGCTACACCTTC. It encodes CATSDPRTDYGYTF.

This clonotype was seen a few times. The rearrangement joins TRBV12-3 or TRBV12-4 to TRBJ2-7; a possible D gene is TRBD2 (5 bases). This CDR3 is 14 amino acids long. V was clipped by 4 bases and J by 3 bases, with 13 bases between them. The chain's CDR3 is CASSSLEGVYEQYF. In nucleotides, the CDR3 is TGTGCCAGCAGTTCTCTAGAGGGAGTCTACGAGCAGTACTTC.

The V call is TRBV28, the J call TRBJ2-2; D may be TRBD1 (6 bases). Trimming removed 8 bases at V and 3 bases at J, with 10 bases between. This CDR3 is built from 13 residues. Germline loops: CDR1 MDHEN, CDR2 SYDVKM. The CDR3 loop reads CASYRADTGELFF. In DNA, the CDR3 is TGTGCCAGCTACAGGGCGGACACCGGGGAGCTGTTTTTT.

This clonotype was counted between two and nine times. The V gene is TRBV20-1, the J gene TRBJ1-6, with 8 bases aligning to TRBD1. Germline V CDR1 and CDR2: DFQATT, SNEGSKA (reference sequence). The CDR3 spans 15 residues. Unmatched junction bases numbered 9, after V lost 5 bases and J lost 6 bases. Here the CDR3 reads CSASARTGSNSPLHF. The CDR3 DNA is TGCAGTGCTTCCGCCCGGACAGGGAGTAATTCACCCCTCCACTTT.

This clonotype was picked up a small number of times. The chain links TRBV21-1 to TRBJ2-1. TRBV21-1 represents a pseudogene. The CDR3 runs 15 residues. The CDR3 DNA sequence: TGTGCCAGCAGCGTTGACTCGAGCTCCTACAATGAGCAGTTCTTC. It specifies CASSVDSSSYNEQFF.

V usage is TRBV7-9 and J usage is TRBJ2-3; D is unresolved. The V end was cut by 2 bases, the J end by 4 bases, with 10 bases between. Per the germline V gene, CDR1 is SEHNR and CDR2 is FQNEAQ (reference sequence). This CDR3 is built from 14 residues. The CDR3 sequence is CASSLNTGADTQYF. Written as DNA, the CDR3 is TGTGCCAGCAGCTTAAACACGGGTGCAGATACGCAGTATTTT.

This clonotype was detected a few times. The chain uses TRBV20-1 and TRBJ2-1; 12 bases map to TRBD2. The V and J ends lost 3 bases and 5 bases, in that order; junction bases with no gene match: 8. Germline loops: CDR1 DFQATT, CDR2 SNEGSKA (reference sequence). The CDR3 has 16 residues. For the CDR3, the DNA is TGCAGTGCTAGGCCCCAACTAGCGGGAGGACACAATGAGCAGTTCTTC. It encodes CSARPQLAGGHNEQFF.

This clonotype was found a few times. The chain recombines TRBV7-9 with TRBJ2-7, with a weak D call TRBD2 (6 bases). Germline CDR1 SEHNR, CDR2 FQNEAQ (reference sequence). V lost 4 bases and J lost 6, with 10 bases in between. This CDR3 has 12 amino acids. This chain's CDR3 is CASSWGEREQYF. The CDR3 DNA reads as TGTGCCAGCAGCTGGGGGGAGCGCGAGCAGTACTTC.

Remarks on this clonotype: The junction differs from germline at one of its ends, possibly a read error. The rearrangement uses TRBV18 and TRBJ2-3; D is unresolved. Germline assignment: CDR1 KGHSH and CDR2 LQKENI. The CDR3 spans 14 residues. CDR3 nucleotides: TGTCCCAGCTCACCGGCCCAAACGTTGGATACGCAGTATTTT. It encodes CPSSPAQTLDTQYF.

The table lists this clonotype with a few counts. V usage is TRBV5-5 and J usage is TRBJ2-3; D is uncertain. In germline, CDR1 is SGHKS, CDR2 YYEKEE (reference sequence). The CDR3 sequence is 14 residues long. The V end was cut by 1 base, the J end by 5 bases, with 11 bases between. The CDR3 loop reads CASSLLVDRDTQYF. CDR3 DNA sequence: TGTGCCAGCAGCTTGTTGGTGGATCGAGATACGCAGTATTTT.

In its sample, this clonotype was seen a few times. V usage is TRBV7-9 and J usage is TRBJ2-1; D might be TRBD1 (5 bases). CDR1 is SEHNR and CDR2 is FQNEAQ in the germline V gene (reference sequence). The CDR3 runs 16 residues. The V end was cut by 5 bases, the J end by 0 bases, with 14 bases between. This CDR3 reads CASSPSQGGSYNEQFF. The CDR3 DNA reads TGTGCCAGCAGCCCAAGCCAGGGCGGCTCCTACAATGAGCAGTTCTTC. Filled out from reference TRBV7-9 and TRBJ2-1, the complete variable domain reads DTGVSQNPRHKITKRGQNVTFRCDPISEHNRLYWYRQTLGQGPEFLTYFQNEAQLEKSRLLSDRFSAERPKGSFSTLEIQRTEQGDSAMYLCASSPSQGGSYNEQFFGPGTRLTVL.

This clonotype was counted at least ten times. The chain combines TRBV11-2 with TRBJ2-3, with 10 bases identical to TRBD2. Looked up from germline, CDR1 is SGHAT and CDR2 is FQNNGV. This CDR3 contains 16 residues. V trimming: 5 bases; J trimming: 0 bases; junction bases outside the gene matches: 5. The CDR3 loop reads CASSPQTSGSTDTQYF. The CDR3 coding sequence is TGTGCCAGCAGCCCGCAGACTAGCGGGAGCACAGATACGCAGTATTTT.

The chain links TRBV7-2 to TRBJ2-7; TRBD1 or TRBD2 may be the D gene (5 bases each). This CDR3 is built from 12 residues. Trimming left V 7 bases short and J 2 bases short, with 9 bases between. Germline-derived CDR1 and CDR2 are SGHTA and FQGNSA. The CDR3 DNA reads as TGTGCCAGCACCCTGGGGGCCTACGAGCAGTACTTC. Residues: CASTLGAYEQYF.

The gene calls are TRBV20-1 and TRBJ2-3; 7 bases agree with TRBD2. The V and J ends lost 6 bases and 5 bases, in that order; junction bases with no gene match: 11. Looked up from germline, CDR1 is DFQATT and CDR2 is SNEGSKA (reference sequence). The CDR3 contains 14 residues. This CDR3 reads CSAIEREYVDTQYF. DNA for the CDR3: TGCAGTGCCATCGAGCGGGAATATGTAGATACGCAGTATTTT.

The chain has TRBV6-5 and TRBJ1-1; TRBD1 might be the D (5 bases). This CDR3 is built from 15 residues. V gave up 6 bases and J gave up 6 bases, with 20 bases separating them. Germline values: CDR1 MNHEY, CDR2 SVGAGI. Written as DNA, the CDR3 is TGTGCCAGCAGCCACGGTGGCAGGGCGTACGCTGAAGCTTTCTTT. Its protein product is CASSHGGRAYAEAFF.

This clonotype came up a few times. The chain's CDR3 is CASSLGTSTYGYTF. The CDR3 DNA sequence: TGTGCCAGCAGCTTGGGGACAAGTACTTATGGCTACACCTTC. V gene TRBV5-6 combines with J gene TRBJ1-2; D possibly corresponds to TRBD1 (5 bases). This CDR3 contains 14 residues. Trimming stripped 0 bases from V and 5 bases from J, with 11 bases between. Looked up from germline, CDR1 is SGHDT and CDR2 is YYEEEE.

This clonotype appeared a few times. This chain joins TRBV7-9 and TRBJ1-6, with 8 bases identical to TRBD1. Germline V CDR1 and CDR2: SEHNR, FQNEAQ (reference sequence). The J segment lost 7 bases and the V segment lost 2 bases, leaving 7 bases of the junction unmatched. CDR3 length equals 16 residues. CDR3 residues: CASSLWAGGPNSPLHF. The CDR3 DNA follows: TGTGCCAGCAGCTTATGGGCAGGGGGCCCCAATTCACCCCTCCACTTT. The complete variable domain, with remaining parts taken from reference TRBV7-9 and TRBJ1-6, reads DTGVSQNPRHKITKRGQNVTFRCDPISEHNRLYWYRQTLGQGPEFLTYFQNEAQLEKSRLLSDRFSAERPKGSFSTLEIQRTEQGDSAMYLCASSLWAGGPNSPLHFGNGTRLTVT.

This clonotype was seen a few times. The DNA of the CDR3 is TGTGCCAGCAGCGCACAGACTAGCGGGGGAAGCTACGAGCAGTACTTC. Its translation is CASSAQTSGGSYEQYF. This sequence joins TRBV7-6 and TRBJ2-7; 12 positions agree with TRBD2. The germline CDR1 and CDR2 sequences are SGHVS and FNYEAQ. CDR3 size: 16 residues. V shed 5 bases, J shed 3 bases, and the junction held 8 bases outside the gene matches. Full variable domain (remainder filled in from reference TRBV7-6 and TRBJ2-7): GAGVSQSPRYKVTKRGQDVALRCDPISGHVSLYWYRQALGQGPEFLTYFNYEAQQDKSGLPNDRFSAERPEGSISTLTIQRTEQRDSAMYRCASSAQTSGGSYEQYFGPGTRLTVT.

V gene TRBV18 combines with J gene TRBJ1-3; possible D gene TRBD1, 5 bases. There are 19 residues in the CDR3. V was shortened by 3 bases and J by 0 bases, with 21 bases between the two germline ends. Germline V gene sequence: CDR1 KGHSH, CDR2 LQKENI. CDR3 sequence reads: CASSPPNDRMISSGNTIYF. CDR3 DNA sequence: TGTGCCAGCTCACCCCCTAACGACAGAATGATTAGCTCTGGAAACACCATATATTTT. Filled out from reference TRBV18 and TRBJ1-3, the complete variable domain reads NAGVMQNPRHLVRRRGQEARLRCSPMKGHSHVYWYRQLPEEGLKFMVYLQKENIIDESGMPKERFSAEFPKEGPSILRIQQVVRGDSAAYFCASSPPNDRMISSGNTIYFGEGSWLTVV.